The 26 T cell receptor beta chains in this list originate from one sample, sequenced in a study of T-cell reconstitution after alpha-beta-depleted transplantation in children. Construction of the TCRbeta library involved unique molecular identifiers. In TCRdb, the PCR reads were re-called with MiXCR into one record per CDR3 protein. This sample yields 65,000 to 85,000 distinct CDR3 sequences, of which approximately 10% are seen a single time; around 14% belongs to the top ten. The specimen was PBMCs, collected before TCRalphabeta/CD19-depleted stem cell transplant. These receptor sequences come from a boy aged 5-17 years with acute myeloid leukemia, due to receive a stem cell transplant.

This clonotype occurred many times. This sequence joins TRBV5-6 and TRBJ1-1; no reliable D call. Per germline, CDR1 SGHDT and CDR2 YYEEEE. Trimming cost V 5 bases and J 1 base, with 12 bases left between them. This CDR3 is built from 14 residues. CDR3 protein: CASSSAAANTEAFF. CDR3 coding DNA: TGTGCCAGCAGTTCGGCGGCCGCGAACACTGAAGCTTTCTTT.

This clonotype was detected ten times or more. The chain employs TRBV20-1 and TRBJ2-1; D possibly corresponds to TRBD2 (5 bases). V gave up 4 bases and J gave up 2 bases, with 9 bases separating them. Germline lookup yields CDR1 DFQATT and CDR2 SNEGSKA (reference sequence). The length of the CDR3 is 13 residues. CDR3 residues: CSATTGTYNEQFF. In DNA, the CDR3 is TGCAGTGCTACAACGGGGACCTACAATGAGCAGTTCTTC.

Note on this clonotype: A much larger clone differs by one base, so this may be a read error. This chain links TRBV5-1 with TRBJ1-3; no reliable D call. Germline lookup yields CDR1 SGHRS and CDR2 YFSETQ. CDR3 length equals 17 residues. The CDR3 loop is CASSLEAGSYSVNTIYF. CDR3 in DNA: TGCGCCAGCAGCTTGGAGGCTGGGTCCTACTCTGTAAACACCATATATTTT.

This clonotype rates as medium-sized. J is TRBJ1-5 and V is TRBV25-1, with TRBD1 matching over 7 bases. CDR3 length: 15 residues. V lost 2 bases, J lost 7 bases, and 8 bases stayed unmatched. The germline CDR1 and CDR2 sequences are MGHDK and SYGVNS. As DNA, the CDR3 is TGTGCCAGCAGTGAAGCTACAGGGGACGGACAGCCCCAGCATTTT. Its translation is CASSEATGDGQPQHF.

The CDR3 is CASSPQATEAFF. The CDR3 nucleotides read TGTGCCAGCTCACCACAGGCCACTGAAGCTTTCTTT. The J gene is TRBJ1-1, the V gene TRBV18; D is unresolved. The CDR3 consists of 12 residues. The germline V gene encodes CDR1 KGHSH and CDR2 LQKENI. Trimming took off 1 base at V and 4 bases at J, with 4 bases between the two ends.

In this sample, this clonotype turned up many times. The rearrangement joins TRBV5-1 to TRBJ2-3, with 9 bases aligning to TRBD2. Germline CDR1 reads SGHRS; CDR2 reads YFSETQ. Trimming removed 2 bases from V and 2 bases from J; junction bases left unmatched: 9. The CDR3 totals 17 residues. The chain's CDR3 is CASSFTVVAGATDTQYF. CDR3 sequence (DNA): TGCGCCAGCAGCTTCACGGTGGTAGCGGGGGCCACAGATACGCAGTATTTT. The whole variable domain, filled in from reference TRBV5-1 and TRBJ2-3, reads KAGVTQTPRYLIKTRGQQVTLSCSPISGHRSVSWYQQTPGQGLQFLFEYFSETQRNKGNFPGRFSGRQFSNSRSEMNVSTLELGDSALYLCASSFTVVAGATDTQYFGPGTRLTVL.

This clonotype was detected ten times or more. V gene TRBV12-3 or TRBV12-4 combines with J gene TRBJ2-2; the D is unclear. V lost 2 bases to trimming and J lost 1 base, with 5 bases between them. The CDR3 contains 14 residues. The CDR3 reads CASSLNRNTGELFF. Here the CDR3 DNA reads TGTGCCAGCAGTTTAAACAGGAACACCGGGGAGCTGTTTTTT.

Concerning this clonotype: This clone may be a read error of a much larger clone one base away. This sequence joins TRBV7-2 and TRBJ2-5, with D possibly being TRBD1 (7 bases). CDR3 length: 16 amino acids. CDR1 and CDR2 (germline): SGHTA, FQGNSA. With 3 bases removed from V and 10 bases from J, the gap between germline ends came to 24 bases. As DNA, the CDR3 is TGTGCCAGCAGCTTCTTCCGGACAGGCCGGAGGGGGAGCCAGTACTTC. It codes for CASSFFRTGRRGSQYF.

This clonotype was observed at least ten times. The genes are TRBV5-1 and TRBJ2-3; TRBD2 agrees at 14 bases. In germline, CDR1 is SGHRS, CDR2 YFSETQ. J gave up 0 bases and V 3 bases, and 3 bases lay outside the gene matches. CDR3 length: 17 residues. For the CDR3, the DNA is TGCGCCAGCAGCTGGGGACTAGCGGGAGCGAGCACAGATACGCAGTATTTT. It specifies CASSWGLAGASTDTQYF.

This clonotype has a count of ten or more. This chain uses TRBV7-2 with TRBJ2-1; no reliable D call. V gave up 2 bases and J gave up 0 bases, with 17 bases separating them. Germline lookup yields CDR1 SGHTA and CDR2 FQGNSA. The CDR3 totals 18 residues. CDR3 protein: CASSLRAVTPSSYNEQFF. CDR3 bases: TGTGCCAGCAGCTTACGGGCTGTGACTCCTAGCTCCTACAATGAGCAGTTCTTC.

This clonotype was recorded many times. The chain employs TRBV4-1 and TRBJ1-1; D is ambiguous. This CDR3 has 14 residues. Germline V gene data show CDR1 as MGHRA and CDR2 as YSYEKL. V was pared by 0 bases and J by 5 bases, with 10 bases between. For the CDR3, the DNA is TGCGCCAGCAGCCAAGAGAGGGTAGGAACTGAAGCTTTCTTT. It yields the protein CASSQERVGTEAFF.

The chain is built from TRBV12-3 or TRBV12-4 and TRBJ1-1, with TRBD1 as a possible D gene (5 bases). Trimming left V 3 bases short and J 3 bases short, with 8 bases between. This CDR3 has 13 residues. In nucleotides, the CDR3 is TGTGCCAGCAGTTTCTCAGGGTACACTGAAGCTTTCTTT. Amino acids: CASSFSGYTEAFF.

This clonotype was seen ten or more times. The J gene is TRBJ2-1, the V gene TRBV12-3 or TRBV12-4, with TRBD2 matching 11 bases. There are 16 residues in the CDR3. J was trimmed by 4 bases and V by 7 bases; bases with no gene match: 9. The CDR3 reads CASIRLAGGQYNEQFF. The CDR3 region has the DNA TGTGCCAGCATTCGCCTAGCGGGAGGCCAATACAATGAGCAGTTCTTC.

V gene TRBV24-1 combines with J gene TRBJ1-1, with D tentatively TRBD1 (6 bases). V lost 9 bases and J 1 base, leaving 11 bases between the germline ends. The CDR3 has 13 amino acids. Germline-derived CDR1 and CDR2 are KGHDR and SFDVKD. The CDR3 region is CATGARGNTEAFF. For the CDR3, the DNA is TGTGCCACCGGCGCCAGGGGGAACACTGAAGCTTTCTTT.

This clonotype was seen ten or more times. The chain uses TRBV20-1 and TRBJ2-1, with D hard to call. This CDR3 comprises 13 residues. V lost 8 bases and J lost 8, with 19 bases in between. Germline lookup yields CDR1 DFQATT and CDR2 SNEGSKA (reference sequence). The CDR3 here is CSLPTTTRDEQFF. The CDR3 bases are TGCAGTCTACCAACGACGACACGGGATGAGCAGTTCTTC.

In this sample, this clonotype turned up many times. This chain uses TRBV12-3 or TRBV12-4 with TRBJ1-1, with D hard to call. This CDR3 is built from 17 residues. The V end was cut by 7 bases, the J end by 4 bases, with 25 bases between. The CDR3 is CASILRPRILRGTEAFF. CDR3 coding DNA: TGTGCCAGCATCTTGCGACCCAGGATTCTGAGAGGCACTGAAGCTTTCTTT.

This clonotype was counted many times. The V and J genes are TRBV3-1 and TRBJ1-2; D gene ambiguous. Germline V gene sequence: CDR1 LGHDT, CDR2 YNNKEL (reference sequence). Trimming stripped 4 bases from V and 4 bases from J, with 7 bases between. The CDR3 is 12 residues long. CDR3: CASSPQGYGYTF. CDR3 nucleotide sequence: TGTGCCAGCAGCCCTCAAGGCTATGGCTACACCTTC.

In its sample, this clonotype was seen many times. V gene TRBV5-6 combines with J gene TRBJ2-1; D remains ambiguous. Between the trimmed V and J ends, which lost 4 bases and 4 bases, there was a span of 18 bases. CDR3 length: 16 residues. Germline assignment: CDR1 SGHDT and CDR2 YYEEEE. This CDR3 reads CASSLALVEIYNEQFF. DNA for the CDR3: TGTGCCAGCAGCCTGGCCCTAGTGGAAATTTACAATGAGCAGTTCTTC.

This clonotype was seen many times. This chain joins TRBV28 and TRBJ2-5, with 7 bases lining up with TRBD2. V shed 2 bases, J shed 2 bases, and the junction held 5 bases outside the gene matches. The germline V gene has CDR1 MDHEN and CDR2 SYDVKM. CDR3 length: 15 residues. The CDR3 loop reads CASSLGEGWQETQYF. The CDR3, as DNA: TGTGCCAGCAGTTTAGGGGAGGGATGGCAAGAGACCCAGTACTTC.

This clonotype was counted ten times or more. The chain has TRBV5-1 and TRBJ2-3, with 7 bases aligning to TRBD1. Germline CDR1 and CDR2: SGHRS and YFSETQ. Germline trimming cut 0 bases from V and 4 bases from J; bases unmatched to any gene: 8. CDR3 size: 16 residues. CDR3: CASSLGLPQGADTQYF. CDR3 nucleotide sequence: TGCGCCAGCAGCTTGGGCCTCCCCCAGGGGGCAGATACGCAGTATTTT.

CDR3 sequence reads: CASSLAGSRYNEQFF. CDR3 nucleotide sequence: TGTGCCAGCAGTTTAGCTGGCAGCCGCTACAATGAGCAGTTCTTC. The chain recombines TRBV12-3 or TRBV12-4 with TRBJ2-1, with D unresolved. V gave up 0 bases and J gave up 3 bases, with 9 bases separating them. The length of the CDR3 is 15 residues.

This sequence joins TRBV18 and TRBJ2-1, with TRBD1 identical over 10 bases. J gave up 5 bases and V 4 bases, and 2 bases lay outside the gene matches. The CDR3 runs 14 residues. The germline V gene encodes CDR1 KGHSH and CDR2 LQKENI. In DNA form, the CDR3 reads TGTGCCAGCTCACGGGACAGGGGCCACAATGAGCAGTTCTTC. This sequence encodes CASSRDRGHNEQFF.

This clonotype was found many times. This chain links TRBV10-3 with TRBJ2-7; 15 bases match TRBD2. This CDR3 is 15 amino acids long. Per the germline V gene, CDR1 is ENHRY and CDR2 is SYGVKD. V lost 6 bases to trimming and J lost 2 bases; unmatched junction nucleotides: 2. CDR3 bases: TGTGCCATCAGGGGGACTAGCGGGAGGACCTACGAGCAGTACTTC. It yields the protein CAIRGTSGRTYEQYF.

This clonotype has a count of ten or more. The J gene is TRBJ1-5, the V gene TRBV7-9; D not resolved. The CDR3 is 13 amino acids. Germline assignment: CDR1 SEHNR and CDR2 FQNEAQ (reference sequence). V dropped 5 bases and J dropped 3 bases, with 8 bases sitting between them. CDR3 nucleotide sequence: TGTGCCAGCAGCCCAGACACCAATCAGCCCCAGCATTTT. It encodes CASSPDTNQPQHF.

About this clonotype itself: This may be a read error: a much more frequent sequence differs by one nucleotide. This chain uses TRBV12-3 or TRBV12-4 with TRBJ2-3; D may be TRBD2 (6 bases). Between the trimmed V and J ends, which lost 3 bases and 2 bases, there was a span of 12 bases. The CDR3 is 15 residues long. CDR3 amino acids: CASSFGRTTTDTQYF. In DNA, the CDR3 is TGTGCCAGCAGTTTCGGAAGGACTACCACAGATACGCAGTATTTT.

CDR3 amino acids: CASSQDKGNTEAFF. Here the CDR3 DNA reads TGTGCCAGCAGCCAAGATAAGGGGAACACTGAAGCTTTCTTT. The J gene is TRBJ1-1, the V gene TRBV3-1; no firm D call. The germline V gene encodes CDR1 LGHDT and CDR2 YNNKEL (reference sequence). Trimming took 0 bases from V and 1 from J, leaving 6 bases between them. The CDR3 is 14 residues long.